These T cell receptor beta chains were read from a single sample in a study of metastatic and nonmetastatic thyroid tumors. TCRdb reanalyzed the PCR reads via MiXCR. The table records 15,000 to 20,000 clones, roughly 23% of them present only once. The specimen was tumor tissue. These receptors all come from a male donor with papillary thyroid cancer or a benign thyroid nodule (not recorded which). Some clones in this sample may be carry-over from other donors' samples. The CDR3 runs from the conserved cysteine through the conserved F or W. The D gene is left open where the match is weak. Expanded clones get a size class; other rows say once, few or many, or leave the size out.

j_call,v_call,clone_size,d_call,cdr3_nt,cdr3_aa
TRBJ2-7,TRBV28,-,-,TGTGCCAGCAGTCCCCAGGTCGTGGTGCGGAGGGACTACGAGCAGTACTTC,CASSPQVVVRRDYEQYF
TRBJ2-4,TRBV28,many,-,TGTGCCAGCAGTTTCTCCGGGCCCTTAGCCAAAAACATTCAGTACTTC,CASSFSGPLAKNIQYF
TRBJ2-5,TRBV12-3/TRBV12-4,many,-,TGTGCCAGCAGTTTTATAGAGACCCAGTACTTC,CASSFIETQYF
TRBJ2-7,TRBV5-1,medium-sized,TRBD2,TGCGCCAGCAGCTTGGCAGCGGGAGTTGGCTACGAGCAGTACTTC,CASSLAAGVGYEQYF
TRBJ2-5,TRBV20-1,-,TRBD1,TGCAGGGCTTGGGACAGTTCGGAGACCCAGTACTTC,CRAWDSSETQYF
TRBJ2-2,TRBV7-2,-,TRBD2,TGTGCCATTACTAGCGATAAGTACACCGGGGACCTGTTTTTT,CAITSDKYTGDLFF
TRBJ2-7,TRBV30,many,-,TGTGCCGGAACACCAATTGGGGCCTACGAGCAGTACTTC,CAGTPIGAYEQYF
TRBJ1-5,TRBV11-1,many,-,TGTGCCAGCAGCTTAGGCGTCAACAGACTTAGCAATCAGCCCCAGCATTTT,CASSLGVNRLSNQPQHF
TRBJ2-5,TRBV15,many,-,TGTGCCACCAGCAGAGGGTTAGCGCAAGAGACCCAGTACTTC,CATSRGLAQETQYF
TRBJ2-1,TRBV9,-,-,TGTGCCAGCAGTGAGGATGGGACCACCTTGGGTAATGAGCAGTTCTTC,CASSEDGTTLGNEQFF
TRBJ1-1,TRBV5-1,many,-,TGCGCCAGCAGCTTGGGGGGGGCGCGTAGCACTGAAGCTTTCTTT,CASSLGGARSTEAFF
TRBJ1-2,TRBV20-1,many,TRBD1,TGCAGTGCTAGTGGGCAGGGGGCTATGTATGGCTACACCTTC,CSASGQGAMYGYTF
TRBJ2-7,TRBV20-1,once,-,TGCAGTGCTAGCGGACAGACCTACGAGCAGTACTTC,CSASGQTYEQYF
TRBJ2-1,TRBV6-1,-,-,TGTGCCAGCAGTGTTCAGAGGGAGGCCCTCGGTGAGCAGTTCTTC,CASSVQREALGEQFF
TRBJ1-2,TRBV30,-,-,TGTGCCGGGAGGGGCGGCTATGGCTACACCTTC,CAGRGGYGYTF
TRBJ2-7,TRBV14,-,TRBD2,TGTGCCAGCAGCCAAGGGCTCTCGAGGCTAGCGGTCTACGAGCAGTACTTC,CASSQGLSRLAVYEQYF
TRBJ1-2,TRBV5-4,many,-,TGTGCCAGCAGCGTGGACGGGACGGCAAATTTAGCTAACTATGGCTACACCTTC,CASSVDGTANLANYGYTF
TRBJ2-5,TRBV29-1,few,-,TGCAGCGTTGGATCTTGGGAGACCCAGTACTTC,CSVGSWETQYF
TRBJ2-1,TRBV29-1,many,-,TGCAGCGTTGAGACTACCAGGCCGTTCTTC,CSVETTRPFF
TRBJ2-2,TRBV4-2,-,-,TGTGCCAGCAGCCAAGATAGGGCTACCGGGAGCACCTGGGAGCTGTTTTTT,CASSQDRATGSTWELFF
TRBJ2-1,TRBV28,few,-,TGTGCCAGCAGTTCGCCAACTCCAGGGGCCAATGAGCGGTTCTTC,CASSSPTPGANERFF
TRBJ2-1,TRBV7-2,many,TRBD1,TGTGCCAGCAGACAGGGGCATGAGCAGTTCTTC,CASRQGHEQFF
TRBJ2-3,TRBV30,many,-,TGTGCCTGGTCCCAGGAGCGGGGCACAGATACGCAGTATTTT,CAWSQERGTDTQYF
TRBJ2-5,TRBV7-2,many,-,TGTGCCAGCAAAGAGGGGGGGGCTACGGAGACCCAGTACTTC,CASKEGGATETQYF
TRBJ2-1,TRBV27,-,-,TGTGCCCCCCACACTCGGGGGGCTATCAATGAGCAGATCTTC,CAPHTRGAINEQIF
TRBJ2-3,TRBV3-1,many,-,TGTGCCAGCAGCCAAGATCTTGGGCAGGGAAACACAGATACGCAGTATTTT,CASSQDLGQGNTDTQYF
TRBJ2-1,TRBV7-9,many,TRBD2,TGTGCCAGCAGCGTTGGGACTAGCGGGAGGACCCCCGACAATGAGCAGTTCTTC,CASSVGTSGRTPDNEQFF
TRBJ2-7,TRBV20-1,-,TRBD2,TGCAGTGCTGTTAGCGGGAGTGCCGGAAGCTCCTACGATCAGTACTTC,CSAVSGSAGSSYDQYF
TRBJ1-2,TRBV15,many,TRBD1,TGTGCCACCAGCAGGGACAGGGTCTACTATGGCTACACCTTC,CATSRDRVYYGYTF
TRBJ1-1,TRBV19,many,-,TGTGCCAGCTACGCCCAGGTTGATAGGACTGAAGCTTTCTTT,CASYAQVDRTEAFF
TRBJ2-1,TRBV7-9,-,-,TGTGCCAGCAGCCTAGAGAGGGAGCAGTTCTTC,CASSLEREQFF
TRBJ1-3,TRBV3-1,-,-,TGTGCCAGCAGACAAAAAGCAGGAAACACCATATATTTT,CASRQKAGNTIYF
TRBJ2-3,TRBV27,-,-,TGTGCCAGCAGTCTCCTCACAGATTCGCAGTATTTT,CASSLLTDSQYF
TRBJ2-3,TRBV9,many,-,TGTGCCAGCAGCGGGGGGGAACCGGGACGGACTCAGTATTTT,CASSGGEPGRTQYF
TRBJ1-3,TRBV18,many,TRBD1,TGTGCCAGCTCACCGGACAGGGCCACTGCTGGAAACACCATATATTTT,CASSPDRATAGNTIYF
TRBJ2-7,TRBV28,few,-,TGTGCCAGCAGCTTATTCGAGGTCACCTACGAGCAGTACTTC,CASSLFEVTYEQYF
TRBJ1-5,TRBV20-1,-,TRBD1,TGCAGTGCTAGAGATCGAGTCAGGGGGAGCAATCAGCCCCAGCATTTT,CSARDRVRGSNQPQHF
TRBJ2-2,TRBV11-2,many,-,TGTGCCAGCAGCCTATACGCCTTGGGGGGCTCCGGGGAGCTGTTTTTT,CASSLYALGGSGELFF
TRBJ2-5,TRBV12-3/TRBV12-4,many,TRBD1,TGTGCCAGCAGTTTTTTGTCAGGGGGCCGAAGGGAGACCCAGTACTTC,CASSFLSGGRRETQYF
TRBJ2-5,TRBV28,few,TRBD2,TGTGCCAGCAGTCTATTCGGGAGGGCGATTACTCACCAAGAGACCCATTACTTC,CASSLFGRAITHQETHYF
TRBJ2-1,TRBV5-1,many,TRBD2,TGCGCCAGCAGCGATACTAGCGGATCCTACAATGAGCAGTTCTTC,CASSDTSGSYNEQFF
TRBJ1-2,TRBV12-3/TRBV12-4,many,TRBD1,TGTGCCAGCAGGGCCCAGGGGGAGGACTATGGCTACACCTTC,CASRAQGEDYGYTF
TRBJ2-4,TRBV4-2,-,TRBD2,TGTGCCCGCAGCCATGTTTCTAGCGGGATTGCCAAAAACATTCAGTACTTC,CARSHVSSGIAKNIQYF
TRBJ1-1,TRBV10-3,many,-,TGTGCCATCAGTTTGGAGGGGATGAACACTGAAGCTTTCTTT,CAISLEGMNTEAFF
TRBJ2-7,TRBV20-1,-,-,TGCAGTGCTAAACAGAGCGCCCGAACGTGCTACGATCAGTACTTC,CSAKQSARTCYDQYF
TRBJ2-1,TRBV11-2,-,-,TGTGCCACCAGCTTATGGGGTGTTAACTCCTACAATGAGCAGTTCTTC,CATSLWGVNSYNEQFF
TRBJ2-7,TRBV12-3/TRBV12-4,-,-,TGTGCCAGCAGTTTAAAAACTGAGCGGACGGTTTGCGATCAGTACTTC,CASSLKTERTVCDQYF
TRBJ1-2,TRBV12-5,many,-,TGTGCTAGTGGTTCGGACTATGGCTACACCTTC,CASGSDYGYTF
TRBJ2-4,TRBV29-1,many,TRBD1,TGCAGCGTTGGCCTCACCGGGACAGGGAAAAACATTCAGTACTTC,CSVGLTGTGKNIQYF
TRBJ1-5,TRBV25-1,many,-,TGTGCCAGCAGTGAAAACAGGCTCAATCAGCCCCAGCATTTT,CASSENRLNQPQHF
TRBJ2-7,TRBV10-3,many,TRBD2,TGTGCCATCAGTGTGATTAGCGGGAGGACCTACGAGCAGTACTTC,CAISVISGRTYEQYF
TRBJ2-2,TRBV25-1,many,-,TGTGCCAGCAGTTGGGGGTTTACGAACACCGGGGAGCTGTTTTTT,CASSWGFTNTGELFF
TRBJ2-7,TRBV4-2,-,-,TGTGCCAGCAGCCACGGCCGAACCTACGAGCAGTACTTC,CASSHGRTYEQYF
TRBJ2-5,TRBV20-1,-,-,TGCAGTGCTAGATTGGGGAAGGCCGTGGAGACCCAGTACTTC,CSARLGKAVETQYF
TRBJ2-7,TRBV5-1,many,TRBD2,TGCGCCAGCAGCTTGGATGGGACTATCTACTACGAGCAGTACTTC,CASSLDGTIYYEQYF
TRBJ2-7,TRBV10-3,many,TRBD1,TGTGCCATCAGATCCGGGACAGGAGTCTACGAGCAGTACTTC,CAIRSGTGVYEQYF
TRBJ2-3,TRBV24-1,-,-,TGTGCCACCAGTGATCCACAGGGATTTAACACAGATACGCAGTATTTT,CATSDPQGFNTDTQYF
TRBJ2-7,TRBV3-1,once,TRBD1,TGTGCCAACAGCCAAGAGACAGGGACCTACGAGCAGTACTTC,CANSQETGTYEQYF
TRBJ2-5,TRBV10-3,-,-,TGTGCCATAATTGGTAACAAAGAGACCCAGTACTTC,CAIIGNKETQYF
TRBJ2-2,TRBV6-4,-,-,TGTGCCAGCAGTGCGGGAGACACCGGGGAGCTGTTTTTT,CASSAGDTGELFF